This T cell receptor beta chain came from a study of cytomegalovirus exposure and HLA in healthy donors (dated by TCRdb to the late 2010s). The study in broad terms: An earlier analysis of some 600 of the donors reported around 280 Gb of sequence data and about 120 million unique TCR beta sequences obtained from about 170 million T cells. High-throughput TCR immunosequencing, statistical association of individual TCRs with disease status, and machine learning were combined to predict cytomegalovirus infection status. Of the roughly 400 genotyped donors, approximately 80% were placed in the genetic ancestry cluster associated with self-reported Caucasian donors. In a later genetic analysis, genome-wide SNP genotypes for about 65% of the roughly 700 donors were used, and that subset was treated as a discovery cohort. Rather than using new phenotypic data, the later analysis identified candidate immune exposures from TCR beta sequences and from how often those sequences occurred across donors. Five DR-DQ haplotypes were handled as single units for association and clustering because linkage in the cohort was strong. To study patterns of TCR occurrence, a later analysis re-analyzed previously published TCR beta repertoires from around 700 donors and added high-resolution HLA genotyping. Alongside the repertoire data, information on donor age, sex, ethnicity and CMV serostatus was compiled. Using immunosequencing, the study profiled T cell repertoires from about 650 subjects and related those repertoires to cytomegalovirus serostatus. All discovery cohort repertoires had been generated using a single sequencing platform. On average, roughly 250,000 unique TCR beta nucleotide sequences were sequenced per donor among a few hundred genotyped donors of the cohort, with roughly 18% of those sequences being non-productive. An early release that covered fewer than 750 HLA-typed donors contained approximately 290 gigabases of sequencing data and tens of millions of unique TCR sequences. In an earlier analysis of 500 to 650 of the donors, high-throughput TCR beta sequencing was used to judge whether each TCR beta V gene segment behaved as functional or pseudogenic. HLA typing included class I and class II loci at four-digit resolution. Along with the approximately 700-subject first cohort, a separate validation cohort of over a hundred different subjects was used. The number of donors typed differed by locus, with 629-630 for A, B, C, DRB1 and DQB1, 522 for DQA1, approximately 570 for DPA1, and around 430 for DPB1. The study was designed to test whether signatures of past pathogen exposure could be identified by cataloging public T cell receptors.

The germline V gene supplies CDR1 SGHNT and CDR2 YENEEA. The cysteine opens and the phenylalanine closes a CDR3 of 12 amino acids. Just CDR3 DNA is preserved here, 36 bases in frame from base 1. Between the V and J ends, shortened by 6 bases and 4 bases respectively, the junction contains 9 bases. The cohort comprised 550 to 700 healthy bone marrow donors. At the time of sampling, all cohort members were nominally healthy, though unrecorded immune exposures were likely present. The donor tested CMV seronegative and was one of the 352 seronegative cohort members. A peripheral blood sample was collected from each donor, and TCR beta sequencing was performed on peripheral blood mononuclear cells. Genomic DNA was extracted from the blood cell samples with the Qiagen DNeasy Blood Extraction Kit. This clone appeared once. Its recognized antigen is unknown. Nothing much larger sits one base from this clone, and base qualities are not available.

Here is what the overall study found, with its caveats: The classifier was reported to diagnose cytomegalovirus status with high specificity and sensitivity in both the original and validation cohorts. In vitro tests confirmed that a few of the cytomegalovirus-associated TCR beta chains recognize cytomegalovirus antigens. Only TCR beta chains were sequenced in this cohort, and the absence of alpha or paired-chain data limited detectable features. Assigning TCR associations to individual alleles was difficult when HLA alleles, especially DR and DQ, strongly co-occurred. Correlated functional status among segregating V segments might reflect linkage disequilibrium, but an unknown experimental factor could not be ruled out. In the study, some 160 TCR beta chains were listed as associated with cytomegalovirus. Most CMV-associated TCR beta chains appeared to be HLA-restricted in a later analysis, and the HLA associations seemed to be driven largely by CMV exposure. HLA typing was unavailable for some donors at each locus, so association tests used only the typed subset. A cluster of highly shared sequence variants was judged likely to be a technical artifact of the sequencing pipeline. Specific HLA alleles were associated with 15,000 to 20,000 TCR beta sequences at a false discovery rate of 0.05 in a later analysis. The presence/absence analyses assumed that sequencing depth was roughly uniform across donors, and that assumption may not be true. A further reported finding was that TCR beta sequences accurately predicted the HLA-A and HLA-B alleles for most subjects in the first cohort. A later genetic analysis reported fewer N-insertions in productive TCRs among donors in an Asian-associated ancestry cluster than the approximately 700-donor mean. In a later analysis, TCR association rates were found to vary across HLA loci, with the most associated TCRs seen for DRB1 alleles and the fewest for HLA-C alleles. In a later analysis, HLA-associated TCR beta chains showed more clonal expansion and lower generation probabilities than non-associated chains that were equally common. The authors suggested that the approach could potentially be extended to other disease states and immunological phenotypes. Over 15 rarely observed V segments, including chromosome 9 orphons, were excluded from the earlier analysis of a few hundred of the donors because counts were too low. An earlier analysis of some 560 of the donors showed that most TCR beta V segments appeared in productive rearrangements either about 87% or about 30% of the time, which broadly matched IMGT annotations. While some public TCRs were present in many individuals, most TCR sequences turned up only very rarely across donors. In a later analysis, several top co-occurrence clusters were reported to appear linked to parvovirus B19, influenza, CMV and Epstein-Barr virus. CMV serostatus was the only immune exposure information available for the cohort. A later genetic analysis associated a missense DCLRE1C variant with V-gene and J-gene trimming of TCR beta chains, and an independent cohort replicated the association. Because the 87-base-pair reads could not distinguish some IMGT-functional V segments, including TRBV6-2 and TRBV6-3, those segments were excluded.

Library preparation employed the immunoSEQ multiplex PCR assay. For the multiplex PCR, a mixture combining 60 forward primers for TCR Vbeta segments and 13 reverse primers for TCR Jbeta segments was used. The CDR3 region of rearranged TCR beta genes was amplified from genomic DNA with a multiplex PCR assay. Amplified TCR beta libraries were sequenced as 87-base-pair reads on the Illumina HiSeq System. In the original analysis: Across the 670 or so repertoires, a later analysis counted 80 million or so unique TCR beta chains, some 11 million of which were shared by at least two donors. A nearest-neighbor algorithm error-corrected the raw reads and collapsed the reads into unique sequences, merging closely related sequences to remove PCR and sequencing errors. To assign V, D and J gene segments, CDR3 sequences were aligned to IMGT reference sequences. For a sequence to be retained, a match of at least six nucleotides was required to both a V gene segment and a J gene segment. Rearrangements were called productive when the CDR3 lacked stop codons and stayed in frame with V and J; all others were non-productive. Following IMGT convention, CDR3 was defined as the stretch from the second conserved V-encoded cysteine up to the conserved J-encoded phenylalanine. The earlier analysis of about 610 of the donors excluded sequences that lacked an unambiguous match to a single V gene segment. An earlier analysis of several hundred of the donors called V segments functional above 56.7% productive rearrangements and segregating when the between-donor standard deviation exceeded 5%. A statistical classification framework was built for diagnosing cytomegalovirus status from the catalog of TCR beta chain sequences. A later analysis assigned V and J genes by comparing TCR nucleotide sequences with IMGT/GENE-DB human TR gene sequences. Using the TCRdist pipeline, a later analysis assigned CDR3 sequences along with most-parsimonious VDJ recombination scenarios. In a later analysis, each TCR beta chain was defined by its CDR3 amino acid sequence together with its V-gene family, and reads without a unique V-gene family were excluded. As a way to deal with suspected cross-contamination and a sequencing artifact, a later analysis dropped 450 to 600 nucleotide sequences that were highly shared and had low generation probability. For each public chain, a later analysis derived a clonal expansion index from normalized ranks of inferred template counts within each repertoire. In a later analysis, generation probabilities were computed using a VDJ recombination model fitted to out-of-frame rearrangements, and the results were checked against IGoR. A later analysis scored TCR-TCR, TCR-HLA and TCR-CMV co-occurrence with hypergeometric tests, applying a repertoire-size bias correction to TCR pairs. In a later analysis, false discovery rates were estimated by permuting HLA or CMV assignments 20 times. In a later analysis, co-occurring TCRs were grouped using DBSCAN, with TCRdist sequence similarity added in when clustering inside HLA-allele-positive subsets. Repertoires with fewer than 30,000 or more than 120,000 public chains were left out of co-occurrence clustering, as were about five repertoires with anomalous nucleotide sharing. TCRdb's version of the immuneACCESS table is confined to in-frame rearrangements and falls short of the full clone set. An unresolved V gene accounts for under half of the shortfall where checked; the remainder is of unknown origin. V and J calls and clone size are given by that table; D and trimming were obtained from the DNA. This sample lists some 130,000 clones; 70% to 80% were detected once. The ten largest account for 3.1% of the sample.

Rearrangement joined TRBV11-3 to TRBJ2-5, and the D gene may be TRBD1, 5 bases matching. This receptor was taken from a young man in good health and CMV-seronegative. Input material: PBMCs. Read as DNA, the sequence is TGTGCCAGCAGTACAGGCGCAGAGACCCAGTACTTC. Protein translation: CASSTGAETQYF.